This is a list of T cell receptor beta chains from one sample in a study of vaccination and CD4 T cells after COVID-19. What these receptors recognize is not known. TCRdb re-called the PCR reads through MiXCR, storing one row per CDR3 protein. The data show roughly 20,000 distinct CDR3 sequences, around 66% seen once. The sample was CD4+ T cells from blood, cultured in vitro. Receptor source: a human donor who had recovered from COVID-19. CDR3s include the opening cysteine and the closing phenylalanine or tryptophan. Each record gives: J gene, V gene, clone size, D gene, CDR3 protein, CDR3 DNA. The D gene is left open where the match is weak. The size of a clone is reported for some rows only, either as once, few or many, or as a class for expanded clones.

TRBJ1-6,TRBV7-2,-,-,CVSSSHDSYNSPLHF,TGTGTCAGCAGTTCTCATGACTCCTATAATTCACCCCTCCACTTT
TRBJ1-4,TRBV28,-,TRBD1,CASTLRGQGSEKLFF,TGTGCCAGCACCCTTCGGGGACAGGGGAGCGAAAAACTGTTTTTT
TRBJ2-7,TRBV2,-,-,CASTGPVLSSYEQYF,TGTGCCAGCACGGGGCCCGTCTTGAGCTCCTACGAGCAGTACTTC
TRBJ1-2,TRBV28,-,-,CASSLRTHGYTF,TGTGCCAGCAGTCTACGGACCCATGGCTACACCTTC
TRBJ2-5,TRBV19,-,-,CASKVTGRQETQYF,TGTGCCAGTAAAGTTACGGGGAGGCAAGAGACCCAGTACTTC
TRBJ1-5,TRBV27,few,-,CASSPTAPSNQPQHF,TGTGCCAGCAGCCCAACGGCTCCCAGCAATCAGCCCCAGCATTTT
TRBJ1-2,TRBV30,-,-,CAWSVGRNYGYTF,TGTGCCTGGAGTGTTGGTCGCAACTATGGCTACACCTTC
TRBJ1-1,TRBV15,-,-,CATSRDLWGGKPPNTEAFF,TGTGCCACCAGCAGAGACCTATGGGGCGGGAAGCCACCGAACACTGAAGCTTTCTTT
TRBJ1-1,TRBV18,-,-,CASSGGLSLDTEAFF,TGTGCCAGCTCAGGCGGGCTAAGTCTGGACACTGAAGCTTTCTTT
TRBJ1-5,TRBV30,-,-,CAWTRGGAGRQPQHF,TGTGCCTGGACCAGAGGGGGGGCCGGGAGACAGCCCCAGCATTTT
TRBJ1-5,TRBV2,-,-,CASSATSGNQPQHF,TGTGCCAGCAGCGCCACCTCTGGCAATCAGCCCCAGCATTTT
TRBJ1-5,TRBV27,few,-,CASGGLGGGNQPQHF,TGTGCCAGCGGAGGATTAGGGGGGGGCAATCAGCCCCAGCATTTT
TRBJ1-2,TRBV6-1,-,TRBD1,CASTRDRGGEAYGYTF,TGTGCCAGCACCCGGGACAGGGGAGGGGAGGCCTATGGCTACACCTTC
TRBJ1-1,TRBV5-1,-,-,CASSLRENTEAFF,TGCGCCAGCAGCTTACGGGAGAACACTGAAGCTTTCTTT
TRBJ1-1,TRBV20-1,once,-,CSASKTGLNTEAFF,TGCAGTGCTAGTAAGACAGGCCTGAACACTGAAGCTTTCTTT
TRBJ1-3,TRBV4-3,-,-,CASSQELWQGQNTIYF,TGCGCCAGCAGCCAAGAGTTGTGGCAGGGGCAAAACACCATATATTTT
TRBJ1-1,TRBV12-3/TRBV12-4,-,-,CASSQPSNGAPNTEAFF,TGTGCCAGCAGCCAACCCTCTAATGGGGCCCCGAACACTGAAGCTTTCTTT
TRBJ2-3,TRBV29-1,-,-,CSVPSPTDTQYF,TGCAGCGTTCCGAGTCCCACAGATACGCAGTATTTT
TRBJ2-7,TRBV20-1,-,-,CSARVVPMSSYEQYF,TGCAGTGCTAGAGTGGTCCCGATGAGCTCCTACGAGCAGTACTTC
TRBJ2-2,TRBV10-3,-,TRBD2,CAISPGLAGGGDRGELFF,TGTGCCATCAGTCCGGGACTAGCGGGAGGAGGGGACCGCGGGGAGCTGTTTTTT
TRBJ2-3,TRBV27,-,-,CASTSSRGFNTDTQYF,TGTGCCAGCACCTCCAGTCGGGGCTTCAACACAGATACGCAGTATTTT
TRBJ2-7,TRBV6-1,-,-,CASSRGGYSYEQYF,TGTGCCAGCTCGCGGGGAGGCTACTCCTACGAGCAGTACTTC
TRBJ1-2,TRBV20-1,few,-,CSAAPAGIPSGYTF,TGCAGTGCTGCCCCCGCAGGGATCCCCAGTGGCTACACCTTC
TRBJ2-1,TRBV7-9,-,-,CASSLRGDEQFF,TGTGCCAGCAGCCTTAGGGGGGATGAGCAGTTCTTC
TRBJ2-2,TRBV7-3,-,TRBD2,CASSLRLAGVVGELFF,TGTGCCAGCAGCCTCCGACTAGCGGGAGTAGTCGGGGAGCTGTTTTTT